This TCR beta chain was identified during a study of cytomegalovirus exposure and HLA in healthy donors. Study-wide background: The approximately 130 validation repertoires matched the 666 first-cohort repertoires in platform, a later analysis reported. Findings and caveats of the study: The study recorded 160 or so TCR beta chains that were cytomegalovirus-associated. In the 90 to 150 validation repertoires, 94% of cluster scores exceeded 0, per a later analysis.

The CDR3 length is 16 residues. The J segment lost 2 bases and the V segment lost 4 bases, leaving 8 bases of the junction unmatched. Germline-derived CDR1 and CDR2 are SGHDT and YYEEEE. TCRdb's table, derived via immunoSEQ multiplex PCR, lists solely in-frame clones and lacks some. The sample comprises 150,000 to 200,000 clones, approximately 85% of which are singletons, and 1.4% to 1.5% rests with the top ten. Only one count was recorded for this clone. Its antigen remains unidentified. The clonotype comes from a woman under 30 in good health and CMV-seronegative. The rearrangement uses TRBV5-6 and TRBJ1-5, with 8 nucleotides matching TRBD1. Sample: PBMCs. CDR3 nucleotides: TGTGCCAGCAGCCGCCCGGACAGGGAGGGCAATCAGCCCCAGCATTTT. Amino acids: CASSRPDREGNQPQHF.